Listed below are T cell receptor beta chains from one sample, sequenced in a study of CD4 T cell repertoires in COVID-19. Method: immunoSEQ multiplex PCR; TCRdb's copy keeps in-frame clones and lacks some. The data contain 65,000 to 95,000 clones, about four fifths of them singletons. Specimen: CD4+ T cells from peripheral blood, collected after recovery from COVID-19. These receptors originate from a human donor who had COVID-19. Each CDR3 is given with its conserved first and last residue. D genes are given only for firm matches. Clone size is shown for a subset of rows, as once, few, many or a class of expanded clone.

d_gene: -; abundance: -; j_gene: TRBJ2-3; v_gene: TRBV6-4; len: 19; CDR3aa: CASSDYEGGMGPSTDTQYF; CDR3nt: TGTGCCAGCAGTGACTATGAAGGGGGTATGGGTCCTAGCACAGATACGCAGTATTTT
d_gene: -; abundance: -; j_gene: TRBJ1-4; v_gene: TRBV5-6; len: 15; CDR3aa: CASRPWGDTNEKLFF; CDR3nt: TGTGCCAGCAGACCCTGGGGGGACACCAATGAAAAACTGTTTTTT
d_gene: -; abundance: few; j_gene: TRBJ1-3; v_gene: TRBV28; len: 16; CDR3aa: CASSWRQAISGNTIYF; CDR3nt: TGTGCCAGCAGTTGGAGACAGGCGATCTCTGGAAACACCATATATTTT
d_gene: TRBD2; abundance: -; j_gene: TRBJ2-7; v_gene: TRBV5-1; len: 16; CDR3aa: CASTLGASGISYEQYF; CDR3nt: TGCGCCAGCACCCTGGGGGCTAGCGGGATTTCCTACGAGCAGTACTTC
d_gene: TRBD1; abundance: -; j_gene: TRBJ2-7; v_gene: TRBV13; len: 12; CDR3aa: CASSRGGHEQYF; CDR3nt: TGTGCCAGCAGCCGAGGGGGCCACGAGCAGTACTTC
d_gene: TRBD2; abundance: -; j_gene: TRBJ2-7; v_gene: TRBV10-1; len: 16; CDR3aa: CASSGSRGLADYEQYF; CDR3nt: TGCGCCAGCAGTGGCTCCCGAGGTCTAGCGGATTACGAGCAGTACTTC
d_gene: -; abundance: -; j_gene: TRBJ2-3; v_gene: TRBV9; len: 13; CDR3aa: CASSVRYTDTQYF; CDR3nt: TGTGCCAGCAGCGTACGGTACACAGATACGCAGTATTTT
d_gene: -; abundance: -; j_gene: TRBJ1-3; v_gene: TRBV5-1; len: 16; CDR3aa: CASSLQTARSGNTIYF; CDR3nt: TGCGCCAGCAGCCTCCAGACAGCTAGGTCTGGAAACACCATATATTTT
d_gene: -; abundance: -; j_gene: TRBJ2-7; v_gene: TRBV10-2; len: 12; CDR3aa: CASSEGRPEQYF; CDR3nt: TGCGCCAGCAGTGAGGGACGCCCCGAGCAGTACTTC
d_gene: -; abundance: -; j_gene: TRBJ1-3; v_gene: TRBV6-1; len: 17; CDR3aa: CASSEMMVRGAGNTIYF; CDR3nt: TGTGCCAGCAGTGAAATGATGGTCCGGGGGGCTGGAAACACCATATATTTT
d_gene: TRBD1; abundance: -; j_gene: TRBJ2-4; v_gene: TRBV19; len: 16; CDR3aa: CASSKGTGQAKNIQYF; CDR3nt: TGTGCCAGTAGTAAGGGGACAGGGCAGGCAAAAAACATTCAGTACTTC
d_gene: TRBD1; abundance: once; j_gene: TRBJ1-2; v_gene: TRBV10-1; len: 14; CDR3aa: CASSDTGTAYGYTF; CDR3nt: TGCGCCAGCAGTGATACCGGGACAGCCTATGGCTACACCTTC
d_gene: TRBD2; abundance: once; j_gene: TRBJ2-7; v_gene: TRBV7-2; len: 15; CDR3aa: CASSNSGGLTYEQYF; CDR3nt: TGTGCCAGCAGCAATAGCGGGGGCCTTACCTACGAGCAGTACTTC
d_gene: -; abundance: -; j_gene: TRBJ1-2; v_gene: TRBV21-1; len: 15; CDR3aa: CASLNRGQGKDGYTF; CDR3nt: TGTGCCAGCCTTAATAGGGGACAGGGGAAGGATGGCTACACCTTC